This T cell receptor beta chain came from a study of blood T cell repertoires in COVID-19 (dated by TCRdb to about 2020). Regarding the study in general: Samples covering the acute and convalescent phases of COVID-19 were provided by collaborators in the United States, Italy and Spain. The repertoires were released in a freely available public database intended as a resource for research on the immune response to SARS-CoV-2. Deeply sampled blood TCRbeta repertoires from subjects exposed to, actively infected with, or recovered from COVID-19 were included in the dataset. Where available, HLA class I and class II types were taken from metadata supplied by the sample provider and were not determined by assay-based typing. The prospective study material was composed of cDNA or gDNA derived from T cells, B-cell-depleted T cells, or PBMCs. Samples came from the ongoing ImmuneRACE study (first 160 participants) plus 1,254 subjects from 6 global collaborators. The sample metadata nearly always contained a de-identified subject ID, COVID-19 status, age in years and sex. Overall study outcomes, separate from this receptor: Clinical and demographic metadata were provided uncurated, with the amount varying by source and participant.

The CDR3 holds 13 amino acids from the cysteine to the phenylalanine. Only CDR3 DNA remains: 39 bases, in frame from the first base. From the germline V gene, CDR1 is MNHEY and CDR2 is SVGAGI. Trimming leaves V shorter by 6 bases and J shorter by 1 base, with the junction holding 2 bases beyond the gene matches. In the prospective study, participants were roughly 18 to 89 years old, resided in approximately 22 geographic areas of the United States, and were enrolled through a virtual design. In the prospective study, participants were assigned to cohorts based on the clinical history participants reported in a screening survey and a study questionnaire. Mobile phlebotomists in the prospective study collected whole blood, serum and a nasopharyngeal or oropharyngeal swab from every participant. Participants in the prospective study had the option to provide additional blood draws and questionnaires over a roughly 2-month period. Before DNA extraction, prospective study blood samples were shipped either frozen or at room temperature.

TCRbeta CDR3 regions were amplified from genomic DNA by means of the immunoSEQ Assay, a bias-controlled multiplex PCR. As for the original processing: The number of nucleated cells in each sample was estimated from the amplification of reference gene primers within the assay. To quantify the absolute abundance of each unique TCRbeta CDR3 rearrangement, sequence reads were collapsed and filtered. Productive Simpson clonality was computed per sample as the square root of Simpson's diversity index over productive rearrangements. Sourced from immuneACCESS, this table was stored by TCRdb with only in-frame sequences that have V and J called. A share of the clones is absent; for the studies checked, an unresolved V gene accounts for under half, and the remainder has no known explanation. For V, J and clone size, that table is used; D and trimming come from the DNA. The sample yields approximately 200,000 clones; 75% to 85% were counted once. Nearly 7.5% of the sample lies in the top ten.

In the case of this clone: Its target antigen remains unknown. Qualities for individual bases were not recorded, and no much larger clone is one base off.

This sequence originates from a woman aged 40 to 50 with acute COVID-19. Sequencing used PBMCs or T cells enriched from blood (not recorded which). Recombination joined TRBV6-5 with TRBJ1-1; 7 nucleotides in the junction match TRBD1. The CDR3 is CASSRTGNTEAFF. DNA sequence: TGTGCCAGCAGCCGGACAGGGAACACTGAAGCTTTCTTT.